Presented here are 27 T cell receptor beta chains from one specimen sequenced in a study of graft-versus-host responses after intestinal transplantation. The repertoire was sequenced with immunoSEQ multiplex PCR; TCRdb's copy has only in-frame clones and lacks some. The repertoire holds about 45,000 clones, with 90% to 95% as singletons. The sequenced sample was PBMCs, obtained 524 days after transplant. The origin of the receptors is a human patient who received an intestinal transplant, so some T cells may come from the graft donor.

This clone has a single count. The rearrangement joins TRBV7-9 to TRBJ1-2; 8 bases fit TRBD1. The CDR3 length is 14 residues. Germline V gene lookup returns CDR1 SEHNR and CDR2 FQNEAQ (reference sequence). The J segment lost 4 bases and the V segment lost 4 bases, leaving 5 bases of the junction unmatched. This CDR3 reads CASSSTGGSYGYTF. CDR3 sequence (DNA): TGTGCCAGCAGCTCAACAGGGGGTAGCTATGGCTACACCTTC.

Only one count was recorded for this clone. Here the CDR3 DNA reads TGTGCCAGCAAGGGAGCTGGGGGCACAGATACGCAGTATTTT. Translating gives CASKGAGGTDTQYF. The genes are TRBV6-5 and TRBJ2-3, with a tentative D call TRBD2 (5 bases). CDR3 length: 14 residues. Germline CDR1 reads MNHEY; CDR2 reads SVGAGI. The germline V and J ends were trimmed by 7 bases and 1 base, with 12 bases remaining between them.

Written as DNA, the CDR3 is TGTGCCAGCAGGCCCGGTGCCGGGACGGAGAAGGGCTACACCTTC. It codes for CASRPGAGTEKGYTF. V and J are TRBV28 and TRBJ1-2; a possible D gene is TRBD1 (5 bases). The CDR3 loop spans 15 amino acids. From germline, CDR1 is MDHEN and CDR2 SYDVKM. Trimming stripped 6 bases from V and 8 bases from J, with 22 bases between.

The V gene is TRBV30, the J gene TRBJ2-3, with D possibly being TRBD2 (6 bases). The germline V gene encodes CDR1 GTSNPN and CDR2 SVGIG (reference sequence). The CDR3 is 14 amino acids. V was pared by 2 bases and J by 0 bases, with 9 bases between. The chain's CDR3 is CAWSSGTSTDTQYF. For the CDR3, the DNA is TGTGCCTGGAGTTCCGGGACTAGCACAGATACGCAGTATTTT.

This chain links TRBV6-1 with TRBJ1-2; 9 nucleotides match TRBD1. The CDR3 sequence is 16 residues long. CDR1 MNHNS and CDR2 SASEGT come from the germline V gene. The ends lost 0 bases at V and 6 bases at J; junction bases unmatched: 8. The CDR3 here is CASSEATPGQGDGYTF. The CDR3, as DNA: TGTGCCAGCAGTGAAGCAACGCCGGGACAGGGTGATGGCTACACCTTC.

For the CDR3, the DNA is TGTGCCAGTGTCGCTCCGGGGCCCCACTTAAACCGAAGCTTGGTCACTGAAGCTTTCTTT. Residues: CASVAPGPHLNRSLVTEAFF. This chain joins TRBV6-4 and TRBJ1-1; D is possibly TRBD1 (5 bases). The V and J ends lost 9 bases and 4 bases respectively, with 36 bases between them. Looked up from germline, CDR1 is MRHNA and CDR2 is SNTAGT. This CDR3 has 20 residues.

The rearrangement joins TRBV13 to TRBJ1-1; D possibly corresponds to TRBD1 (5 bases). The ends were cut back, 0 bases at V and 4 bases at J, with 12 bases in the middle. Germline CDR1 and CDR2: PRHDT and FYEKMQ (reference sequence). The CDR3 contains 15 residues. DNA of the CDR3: TGTGCCAGCAGCTTAGGCACGGGGGGATCCACTGAAGCTTTCTTT. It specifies CASSLGTGGSTEAFF.

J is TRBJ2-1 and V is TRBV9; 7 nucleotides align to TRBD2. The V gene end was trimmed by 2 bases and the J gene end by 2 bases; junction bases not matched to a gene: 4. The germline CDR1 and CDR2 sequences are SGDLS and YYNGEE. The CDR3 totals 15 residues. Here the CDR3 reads CASSVRLATYNEQFF. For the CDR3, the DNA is TGTGCCAGCAGCGTTCGACTAGCAACCTACAATGAGCAGTTCTTC. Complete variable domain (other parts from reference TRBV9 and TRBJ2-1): DSGVTQTPKHLITATGQRVTLRCSPRSGDLSVYWYQQSLDQGLQFLIQYYNGEERAKGNILERFSAQQFPDLHSELNLSSLELGDSALYFCASSVRLATYNEQFFGPGTRLTVL.

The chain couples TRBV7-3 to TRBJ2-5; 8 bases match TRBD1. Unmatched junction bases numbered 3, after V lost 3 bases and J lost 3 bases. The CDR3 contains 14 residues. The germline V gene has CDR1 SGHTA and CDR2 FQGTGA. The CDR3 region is CASSLTGAKETQYF. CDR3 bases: TGTGCCAGCAGCTTGACAGGGGCGAAAGAGACCCAGTACTTC.

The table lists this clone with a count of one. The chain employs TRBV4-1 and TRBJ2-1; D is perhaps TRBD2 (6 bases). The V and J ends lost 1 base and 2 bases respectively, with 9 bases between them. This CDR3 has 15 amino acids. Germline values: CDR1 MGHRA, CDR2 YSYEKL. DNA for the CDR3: TGCGCCAGCAGCCAAGTAACTAGCACCTACAATGAGCAGTTCTTC. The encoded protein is CASSQVTSTYNEQFF.

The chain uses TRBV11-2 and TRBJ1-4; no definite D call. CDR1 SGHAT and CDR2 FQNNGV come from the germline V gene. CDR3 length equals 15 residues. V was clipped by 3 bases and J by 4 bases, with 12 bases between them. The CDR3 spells CASSLNAGYNEKLFF. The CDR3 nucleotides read TGTGCCAGCAGCTTGAATGCAGGTTATAATGAAAAACTGTTTTTT.

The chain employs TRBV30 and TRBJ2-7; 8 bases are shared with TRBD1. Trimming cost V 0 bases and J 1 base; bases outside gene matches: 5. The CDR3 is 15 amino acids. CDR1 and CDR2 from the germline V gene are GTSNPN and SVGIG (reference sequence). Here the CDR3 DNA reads TGTGCCTGGAGTGTACGGCAGGGGGCGTCCTACGAGCAGTACTTC. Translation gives CAWSVRQGASYEQYF.

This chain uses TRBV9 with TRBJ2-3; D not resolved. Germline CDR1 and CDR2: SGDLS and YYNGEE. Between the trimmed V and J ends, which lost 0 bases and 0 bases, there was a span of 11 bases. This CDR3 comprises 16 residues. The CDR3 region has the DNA TGTGCCAGCAGCGTAGTCGGACCCCCTAGCACAGATACGCAGTATTTT. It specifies CASSVVGPPSTDTQYF.

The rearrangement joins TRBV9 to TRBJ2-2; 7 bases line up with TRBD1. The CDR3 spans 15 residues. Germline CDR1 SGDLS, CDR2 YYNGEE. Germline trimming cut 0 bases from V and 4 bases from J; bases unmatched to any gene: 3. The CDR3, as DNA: TGTGCCAGCAGCGTAGGCCAGGGGGTCACCGGGGAGCTGTTTTTT. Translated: CASSVGQGVTGELFF.

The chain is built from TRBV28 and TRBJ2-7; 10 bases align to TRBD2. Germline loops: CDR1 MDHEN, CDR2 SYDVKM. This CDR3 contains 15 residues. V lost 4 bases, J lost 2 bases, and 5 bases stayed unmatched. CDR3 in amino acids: CASSSHSGRPYEQYF. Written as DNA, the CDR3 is TGTGCCAGCAGTTCCCATAGCGGGAGGCCCTACGAGCAGTACTTC.

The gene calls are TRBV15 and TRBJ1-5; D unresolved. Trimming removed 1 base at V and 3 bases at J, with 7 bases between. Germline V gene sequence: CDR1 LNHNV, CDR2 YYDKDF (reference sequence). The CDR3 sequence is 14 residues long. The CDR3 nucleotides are TGTGCCACCAGCAGAGCGGGGAACAATCAGCCCCAGCATTTT. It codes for CATSRAGNNQPQHF.

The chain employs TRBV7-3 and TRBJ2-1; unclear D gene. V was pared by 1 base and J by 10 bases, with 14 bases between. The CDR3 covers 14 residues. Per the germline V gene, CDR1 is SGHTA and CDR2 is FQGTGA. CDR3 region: CASSLSGPRGEQFF. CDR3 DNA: TGTGCCAGCAGCTTAAGTGGGCCCCGCGGAGAGCAGTTCTTC.

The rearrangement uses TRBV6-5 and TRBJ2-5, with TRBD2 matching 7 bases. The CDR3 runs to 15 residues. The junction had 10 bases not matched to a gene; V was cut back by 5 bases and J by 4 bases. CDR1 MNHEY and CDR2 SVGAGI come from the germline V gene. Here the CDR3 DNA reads TGTGCCAGCAGTCCCGGGACTCCGGGAGGAGAGACCCAGTACTTC. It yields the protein CASSPGTPGGETQYF.

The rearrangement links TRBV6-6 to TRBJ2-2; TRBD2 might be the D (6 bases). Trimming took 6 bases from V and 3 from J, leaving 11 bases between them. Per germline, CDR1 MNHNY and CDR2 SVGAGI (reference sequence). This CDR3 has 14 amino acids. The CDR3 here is CASRDYRHTGELFF. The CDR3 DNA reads TGTGCCAGCAGGGACTACAGGCACACCGGGGAGCTGTTTTTT.

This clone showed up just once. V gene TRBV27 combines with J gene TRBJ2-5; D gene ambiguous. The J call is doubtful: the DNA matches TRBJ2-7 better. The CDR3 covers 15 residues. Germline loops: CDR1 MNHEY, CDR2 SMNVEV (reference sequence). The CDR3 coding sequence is TGTGCCAGCAGTTTACAGCAGGCGAGCTCCTACGAGCAGTACTTC. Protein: CASSLQQASSYEQYF.

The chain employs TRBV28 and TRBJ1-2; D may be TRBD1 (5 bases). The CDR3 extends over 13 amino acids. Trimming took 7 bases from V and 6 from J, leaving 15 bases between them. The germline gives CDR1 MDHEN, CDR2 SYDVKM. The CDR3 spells CASKLQTGDGYTF. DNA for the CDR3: TGTGCCAGCAAACTTCAAACGGGGGATGGCTACACCTTC.

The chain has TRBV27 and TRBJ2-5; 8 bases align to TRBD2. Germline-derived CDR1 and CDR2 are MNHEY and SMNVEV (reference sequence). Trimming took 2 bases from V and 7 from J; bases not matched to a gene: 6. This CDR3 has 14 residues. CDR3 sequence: CASSLTGRAGTQYF. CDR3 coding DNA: TGTGCCAGCAGTTTAACCGGGAGGGCCGGGACCCAGTACTTC.

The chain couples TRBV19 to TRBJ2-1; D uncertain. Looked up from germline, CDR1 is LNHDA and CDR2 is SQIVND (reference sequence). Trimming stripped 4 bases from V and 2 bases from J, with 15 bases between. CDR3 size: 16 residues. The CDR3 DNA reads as TGTGCCAGTAGTACTGGTCGGCCACTTACCTACAATGAGCAGTTCTTC. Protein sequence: CASSTGRPLTYNEQFF.

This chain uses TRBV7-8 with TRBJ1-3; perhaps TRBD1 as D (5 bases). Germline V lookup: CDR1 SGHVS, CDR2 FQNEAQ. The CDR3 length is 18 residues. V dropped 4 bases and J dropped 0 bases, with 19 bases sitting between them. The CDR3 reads CASSSSRTRPLSGNTIYF. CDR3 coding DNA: TGTGCCAGCAGCTCCTCACGGACAAGGCCCCTCTCTGGAAACACCATATATTTT.

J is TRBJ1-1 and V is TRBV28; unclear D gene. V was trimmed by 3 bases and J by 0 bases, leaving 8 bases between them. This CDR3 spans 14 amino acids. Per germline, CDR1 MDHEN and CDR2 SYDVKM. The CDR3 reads CASSFGTLNTEAFF. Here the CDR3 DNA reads TGTGCCAGCAGTTTTGGAACACTGAACACTGAAGCTTTCTTT.

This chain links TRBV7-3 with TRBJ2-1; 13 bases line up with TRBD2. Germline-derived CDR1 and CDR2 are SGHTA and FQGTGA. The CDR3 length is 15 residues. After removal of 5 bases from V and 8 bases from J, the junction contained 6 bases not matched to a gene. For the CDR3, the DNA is TGTGCCAGCAGCCCAGGGACTAGCGGGACCTATGAGCAGTTCTTC. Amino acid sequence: CASSPGTSGTYEQFF.

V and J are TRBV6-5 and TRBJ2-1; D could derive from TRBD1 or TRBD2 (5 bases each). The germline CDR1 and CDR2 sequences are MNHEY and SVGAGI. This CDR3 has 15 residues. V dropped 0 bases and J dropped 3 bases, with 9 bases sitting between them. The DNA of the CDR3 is TGTGCCAGCAGTTACTCCGAGGGGTTCTACAATGAGCAGTTCTTC. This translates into CASSYSEGFYNEQFF.